This TCR beta chain was profiled in a study of blood T cell repertoires in COVID-19. Germline trimming cut 1 base from V and 1 base from J; bases unmatched to any gene: 7. The CDR3 consists of 17 residues. Germline V gene sequence: CDR1 SGHTA, CDR2 FQGNSA. In the original processing: For nucleated cells, counts were estimated from reference gene primer amplification. Generated by immunoSEQ multiplex PCR, the TCRdb table keeps only in-frame clones and is missing some. The DNA gave D and trimming, while V, J and clone size come from that table. The table shows roughly 260,000 clones, with roughly three quarters occurring only once.

This chain joins TRBV7-2 and TRBJ2-3; TRBD2 matches 8 bases. Sequencing used peripheral blood. This sequence originates from a woman aged 40 to 50 with active or convalescent COVID-19. CDR3 DNA: TGTGCCAGCAGCTTAGTGACTAGCGTGTTCCGCACAGATACGCAGTATTTT. Translation gives CASSLVTSVFRTDTQYF. The whole variable domain, filled in from reference TRBV7-2 and TRBJ2-3, reads GAGVSQSPSNKVTEKGKDVELRCDPISGHTALYWYRQSLGQGLEFLIYFQGNSAPDKSGLPSDRFSAERTGGSVSTLTIQRTQQEDSAVYLCASSLVTSVFRTDTQYFGPGTRLTVL.